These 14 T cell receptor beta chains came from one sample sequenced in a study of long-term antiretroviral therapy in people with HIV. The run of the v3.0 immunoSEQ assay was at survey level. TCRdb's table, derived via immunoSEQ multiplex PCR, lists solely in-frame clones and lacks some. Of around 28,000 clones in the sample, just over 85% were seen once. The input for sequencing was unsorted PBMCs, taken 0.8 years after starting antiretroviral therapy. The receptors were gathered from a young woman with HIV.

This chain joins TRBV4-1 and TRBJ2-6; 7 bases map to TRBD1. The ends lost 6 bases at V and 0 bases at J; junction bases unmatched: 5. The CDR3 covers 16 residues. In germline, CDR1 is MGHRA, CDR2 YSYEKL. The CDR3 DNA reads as TGCGCCAGCAGTCGGGACAGCCACTCTGGGGCCAACGTCCTGACTTTC. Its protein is CASSRDSHSGANVLTF.

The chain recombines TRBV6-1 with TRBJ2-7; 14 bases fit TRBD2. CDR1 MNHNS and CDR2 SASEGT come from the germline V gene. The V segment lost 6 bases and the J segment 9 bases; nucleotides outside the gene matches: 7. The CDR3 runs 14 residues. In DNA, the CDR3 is TGTGCCAGCAGCAGAGGGACTAGCGGGGGCACGCAGTACGTC. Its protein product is CASSRGTSGGTQYV.

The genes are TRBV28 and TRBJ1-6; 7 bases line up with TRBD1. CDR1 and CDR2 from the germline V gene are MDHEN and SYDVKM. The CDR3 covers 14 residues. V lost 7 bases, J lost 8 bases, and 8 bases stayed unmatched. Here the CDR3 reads CASTLTGAHSPLHF. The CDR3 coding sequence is TGTGCCAGCACCCTAACAGGGGCGCATTCACCCCTCCACTTT.

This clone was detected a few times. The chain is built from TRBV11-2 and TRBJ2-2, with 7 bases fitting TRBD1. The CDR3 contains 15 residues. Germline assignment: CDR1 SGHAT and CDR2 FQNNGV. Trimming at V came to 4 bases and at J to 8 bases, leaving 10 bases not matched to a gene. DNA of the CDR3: TGTGCCAGCAGCTCTATCCGACAGGGAACGGGGGAGCTGTTTTTT. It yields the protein CASSSIRQGTGELFF.

The CDR3 loop reads CASSNDNLGQLRAFF. The CDR3 coding sequence is TGTGCCAGCAGCAATGATAACCTCGGACAGTTGAGAGCTTTCTTT. The chain carries TRBV6-5 and TRBJ1-1; possible D gene TRBD1, 6 bases. CDR3 length equals 15 residues. The V end lost 6 bases, the J end lost 10 bases, and 24 bases lay between the germline ends. Germline assignment: CDR1 MNHEY and CDR2 SVGAGI.

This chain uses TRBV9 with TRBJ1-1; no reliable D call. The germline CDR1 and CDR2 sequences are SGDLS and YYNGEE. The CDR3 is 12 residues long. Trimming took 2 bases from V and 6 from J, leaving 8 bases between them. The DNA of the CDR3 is TGTGCCAGCAGCGTCTCAAGCTCTGAAGCTTTCTTT. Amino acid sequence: CASSVSSSEAFF.

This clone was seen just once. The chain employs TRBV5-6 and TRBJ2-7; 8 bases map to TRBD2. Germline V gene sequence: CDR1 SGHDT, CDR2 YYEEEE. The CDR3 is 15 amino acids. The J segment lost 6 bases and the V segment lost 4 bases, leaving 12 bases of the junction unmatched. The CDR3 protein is CASSIRGRGGSEQYV. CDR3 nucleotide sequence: TGTGCCAGCAGCATAAGGGGTCGGGGGGGGTCCGAGCAGTACGTC.

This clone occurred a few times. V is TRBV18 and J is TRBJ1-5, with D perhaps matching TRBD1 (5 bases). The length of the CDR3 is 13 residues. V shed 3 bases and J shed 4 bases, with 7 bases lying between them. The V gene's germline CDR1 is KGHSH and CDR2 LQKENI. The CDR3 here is CASSPDRNQPQHF. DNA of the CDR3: TGTGCCAGCTCACCCGACAGAAATCAGCCCCAGCATTTT.

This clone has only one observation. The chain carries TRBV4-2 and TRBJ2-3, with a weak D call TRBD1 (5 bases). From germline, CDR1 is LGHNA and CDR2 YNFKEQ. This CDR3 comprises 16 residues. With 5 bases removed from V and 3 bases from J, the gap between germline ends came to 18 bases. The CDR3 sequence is CASSSLGALGTDTQYF. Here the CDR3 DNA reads TGTGCCAGCAGCTCCTTAGGGGCCTTGGGGACAGATACGCAGTATTTT.

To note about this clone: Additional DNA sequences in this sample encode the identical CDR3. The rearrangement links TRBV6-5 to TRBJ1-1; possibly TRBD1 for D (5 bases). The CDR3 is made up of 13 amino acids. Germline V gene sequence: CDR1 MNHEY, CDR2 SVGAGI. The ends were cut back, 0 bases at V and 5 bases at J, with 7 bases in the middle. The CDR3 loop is CASSYSGGTEAFF. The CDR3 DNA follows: TGTGCCAGCAGTTACTCGGGGGGGACTGAAGCTTTCTTT.

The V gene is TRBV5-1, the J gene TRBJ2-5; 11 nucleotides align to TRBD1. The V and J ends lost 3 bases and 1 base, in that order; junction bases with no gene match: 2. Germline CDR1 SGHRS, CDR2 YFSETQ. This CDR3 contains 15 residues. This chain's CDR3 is CASSSGTGGQETQYF. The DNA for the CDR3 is TGCGCCAGCAGCTCCGGGACAGGGGGCCAAGAGACCCAGTACTTC.

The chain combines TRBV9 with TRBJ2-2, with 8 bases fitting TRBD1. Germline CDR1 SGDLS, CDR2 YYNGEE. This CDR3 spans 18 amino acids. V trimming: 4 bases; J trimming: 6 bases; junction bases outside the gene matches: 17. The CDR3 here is CASSRREPRGRNAGELFF. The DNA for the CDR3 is TGTGCCAGCAGCCGAAGGGAACCCAGGGGGCGGAATGCCGGGGAGCTGTTTTTT.

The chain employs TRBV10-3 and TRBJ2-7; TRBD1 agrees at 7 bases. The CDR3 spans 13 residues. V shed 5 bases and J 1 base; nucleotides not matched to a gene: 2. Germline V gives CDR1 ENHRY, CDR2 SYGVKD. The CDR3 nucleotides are TGTGCCATCAGTTCGGGACAGTCCTACGAGCAGTACGTC. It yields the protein CAISSGQSYEQYV.

The CDR3 region is CASSEGLAVTDTQYF. In nucleotides, the CDR3 is TGTGCCAGCAGTGAAGGACTAGCGGTCACAGATACGCAGTATTTT. The chain carries TRBV6-4 and TRBJ2-3; 10 bases are a match to TRBD2. J gave up 2 bases and V 3 bases, and 2 bases lay outside the gene matches. In germline, CDR1 is MRHNA, CDR2 SNTAGT. CDR3 size: 15 residues.